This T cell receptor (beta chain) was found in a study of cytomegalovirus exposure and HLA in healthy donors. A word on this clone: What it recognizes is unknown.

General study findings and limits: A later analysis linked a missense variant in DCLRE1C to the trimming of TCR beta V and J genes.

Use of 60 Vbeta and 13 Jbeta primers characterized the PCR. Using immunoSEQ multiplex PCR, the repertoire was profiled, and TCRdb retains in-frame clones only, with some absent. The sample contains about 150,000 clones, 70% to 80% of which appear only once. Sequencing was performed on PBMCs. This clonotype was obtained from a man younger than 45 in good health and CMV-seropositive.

CDR3 region: CSVRGQGNQPQHF. The CDR3 DNA reads TGCAGCGTGCGGGGACAGGGGAATCAGCCCCAGCATTTT. V is TRBV29-1 and J is TRBJ1-5; the match to TRBD1 covers 10 bases. The trim removed 6 bases at V and 4 bases at J, leaving 3 bases unmatched. This CDR3 is built from 13 residues. Germline lookup yields CDR1 SQVTM and CDR2 ANQGSEA.